Only one count was recorded for the clone carrying this TCR beta chain. This entry comes from a study of blood T cell repertoires in COVID-19. Looking at the study overall: The United States, Italy and Spain provided the acute and convalescent COVID-19 samples. T cells, B-cell-depleted T cells, or PBMCs supplied cDNA or gDNA.

Under the authors' procedure: Amplified reference gene primers provided the basis for estimating nucleated cell counts. This table comes from immunoSEQ multiplex PCR, and its TCRdb copy is limited to in-frame clones, with some not included. The DNA gave D and trimming, while V, J and clone size come from that table. The sample contains about 180,000 clones, roughly 84% of which appear only once. This CDR3 region has 15 residues. V was cut by 5 bases and J by 0 bases, with 12 bases left in between. The germline CDR1 and CDR2 sequences are SEHNR and FQNEAQ (reference sequence). The source of this sequence is a human donor in a cohort sampled during active COVID-19. The chain joins TRBV7-9 to TRBJ2-3, with D possibly TRBD2 on 6 matching bases. Sequenced material: peripheral blood. CDR3 nucleotide sequence: TGTGCCAGCAGCCGTAGCGGAGGGAGCACAGATACGCAGTATTTT. As protein: CASSRSGGSTDTQYF.